The source of this TCR beta chain is a study of T-cell memory formation after mild COVID-19 (dated by TCRdb to about 2021). Turning to the overall study: TCR sequence clusters from the two donors were found to be largely donor specific. Longitudinal TCRalpha and TCRbeta repertoire sequencing tracked T-cell clones expanding and contracting after mild COVID-19 in two donors. The cohort was made up of two young adult volunteers, one female and one male, who were previously healthy.

Ficoll-Paque density gradient centrifugation was the method used to isolate PBMCs. The paper's findings and limits, for the study overall: Only two mild cases were covered by the study, and larger cohorts that include severe cases with pre-infection samples were considered necessary. Some responding clones were found in pre-infection memory, which suggests that pre-existing cross-reactive memory T cells took part in the SARS-CoV-2 response. Clones that contracted from day 15 to 85 showed balanced CD4/CD8 phenotypes, whereas a second wave of clones that expanded from day 15 to 37 leaned towards CD4+. Contracting CD4+ clones were found mainly in CM and EM memory subsets, while CD8+ clones were enriched in EMRA. SARS-CoV-2 specificity was not confirmed for the second-wave clones peaking on day 37.

V drops 0 bases and J drops 5 bases, leaving 14 bases in between. CDR1 and CDR2, per the germline V gene, are SGDLS and YYNGEE. Its CDR3 holds 15 amino acids, cysteine through phenylalanine. CDR3 DNA is the only sequence kept; it has 45 bases, read in frame from the first base. The instrument was an Illumina NovaSeq 6000. cDNA libraries for TCRalpha and TCRbeta were prepared by 5'RACE using constant-segment primers, with sample barcodes and unique molecular identifiers added. Trizol reagent was used to extract RNA from every sample. The libraries were amplified in two PCR steps, and the second step added a second sample barcode and Illumina TruSeq adapters. Sequencing of libraries was performed on an Illumina NovaSeq with 2 x 150 bp paired-end reads. On the study's bioinformatics: Demultiplexing of reads and collapsing into UMI-guided consensus sequences were performed with migec v1.2.7. With mixcr v2.1.11, UMI consensuses were aligned to TRA and TRB V and J templates and assembled into clonotypes. Clonotypes were classified as expanded or contracted when called significant by both edgeR and NoisET, with noise models trained on biological replicates. For edgeR calls, the thresholds were a false discovery rate-adjusted p below 0.01 and a log2 fold-change of 1. PCA with hierarchical clustering of max-normalized trajectories of the 1000 most abundant clonotypes was used as exploratory dynamics analysis. Each responding clone was given a CD4 or CD8 phenotype based on the CD4+ and CD8+ repertoires, which had been sequenced separately. Clones were called with MiXCR by TCRdb after fastp trimmed the public reads at Q25, and only in-frame beta chains were retained. Identical CDR3 protein sequences are pooled into one entry, listed with their most common genes and DNA. The V and J calls and clone size come from TCRdb's table, not from the authors' own analysis. The sample table contains approximately 500,000 distinct CDR3 sequences; only one count was recorded for roughly 23% of them. The top ten hold around 13% of the sample.

As to this clonotype: This receptor's antigen is unknown. One base away there is no much larger clone; base qualities are not given.

The sequenced material came from PBMCs or a T cell subset sorted from them (not recorded which). This receptor was obtained from an adult woman who had mild COVID-19 (a few samples of this study predate the infection). The sample titles of this study are shuffled in the database, so cell type and time point are left out; the donor was told from shared clones. The rearrangement joined TRBV9 to TRBJ2-5, with the D gene too uncertain to name. The sequence in DNA is TGTGCCAGCAGCGTAGAGGGTCTCTTATGGGAGACCCAGTACTTC. The translation is CASSVEGLLWETQYF.